One sample yielded the 18 T cell receptor beta chains listed below, sequenced in a study of T cell responses to AZD1222 COVID-19 vaccine. Clones were sequenced by immunoSEQ multiplex PCR, and TCRdb holds only the in-frame ones, with some missing. This table holds 95,000 to 110,000 clones, roughly nine tenths found once. This specimen consisted of peripheral blood, obtained on day 0 of AZD1222 vaccination. These receptors were obtained from an adult in good health.

This chain links TRBV27 with TRBJ2-2; TRBD2 might be the D (7 bases). The germline V and J ends were trimmed by 6 bases and 5 bases, with 16 bases remaining between them. This CDR3 has 15 residues. Germline V CDR1 and CDR2: MNHEY, SMNVEV (reference sequence). The CDR3 reads CASSLRGAQTGELFF. In nucleotides, the CDR3 is TGTGCCAGCAGCCTACGGGGGGCACAGACCGGGGAGCTGTTTTTT.

V gene TRBV7-9 combines with J gene TRBJ2-2, with 7 bases fitting TRBD1. J lost 3 bases, V lost 1 base, and 5 bases had no gene match. Per the germline V gene, CDR1 is SEHNR and CDR2 is FQNEAQ (reference sequence). The CDR3 loop spans 16 amino acids. The CDR3 DNA is TGTGCCAGCAGCTTAGTGACAGGGATATACACCGGGGAGCTGTTTTTT. Translating it yields CASSLVTGIYTGELFF. Full variable domain (outside the CDR3, taken from reference TRBV7-9 and TRBJ2-2): DTGVSQNPRHKITKRGQNVTFRCDPISEHNRLYWYRQTLGQGPEFLTYFQNEAQLEKSRLLSDRFSAERPKGSFSTLEIQRTEQGDSAMYLCASSLVTGIYTGELFFGEGSRLTVL.

The chain uses TRBV24-1 and TRBJ2-7; unclear D gene. Trimming removed 7 bases from V and 4 bases from J, with 16 bases in between. There are 14 residues in the CDR3. The germline V gene encodes CDR1 KGHDR and CDR2 SFDVKD. For the CDR3, the DNA is TGTGCCACCAGCCCCTTTAGACGGGCATACGAGCAGTACTTC. It yields the protein CATSPFRRAYEQYF.

This rearrangement joins TRBV18 to TRBJ2-1; 8 bases fit TRBD1. With V trimmed by 3 bases and J by 3 bases, 4 bases remained unmatched. The germline gives CDR1 KGHSH, CDR2 LQKENI. CDR3 length equals 15 residues. The CDR3 region is CASSPGTGVYNEQFF. The CDR3 DNA is TGTGCCAGCTCACCCGGGACAGGAGTCTACAATGAGCAGTTCTTC. The full variable domain, its missing parts supplied by reference TRBV18 and TRBJ2-1, is NAGVMQNPRHLVRRRGQEARLRCSPMKGHSHVYWYRQLPEEGLKFMVYLQKENIIDESGMPKERFSAEFPKEGPSILRIQQVVRGDSAAYFCASSPGTGVYNEQFFGPGTRLTVL.

The chain carries TRBV15 and TRBJ1-2; D is unresolved. Trimming cost V 0 bases and J 8 bases, with 13 bases left between them. The CDR3 has 14 amino acids. Germline V lookup: CDR1 LNHNV, CDR2 YYDKDF (reference sequence). CDR3 in amino acids: CATSRDQANRGYTF. CDR3 in DNA: TGTGCCACCAGCAGAGATCAGGCCAACCGGGGCTACACCTTC.

The J gene is TRBJ1-4, the V gene TRBV5-1; D uncertain. There are 15 residues in the CDR3. The V gene's germline CDR1 is SGHRS and CDR2 YFSETQ. V shed 0 bases and J shed 4 bases, with 10 bases lying between them. The CDR3 region is CASSLGGDFNEKLFF. The CDR3 nucleotides read TGCGCCAGCAGCTTGGGAGGTGATTTTAATGAAAAACTGTTTTTT.

The gene calls are TRBV3-1 (or the pseudogene TRBV3-2) and TRBJ1-1; D is undetermined. The CDR3 consists of 16 residues. Germline V gives CDR1 LGHDT, CDR2 YNNKEL (reference sequence). The ends were cut back, 4 bases at V and 7 bases at J, with 22 bases in the middle. DNA of the CDR3: TGTGCCAGCAGCCCACGAGGCACCCAGGTTGGGATTGAAGCTTTCTTT. Translating gives CASSPRGTQVGIEAFF.

V gene TRBV27 combines with J gene TRBJ1-5; D might be TRBD1 (6 bases). The V end lost 5 bases, the J end lost 4 bases, and 12 bases lay between the germline ends. Germline lookup yields CDR1 MNHEY and CDR2 SMNVEV (reference sequence). CDR3 size: 14 residues. The DNA for the CDR3 is TGTGCCAGCAGTCCGACAGGACCAAATCAGCCCCAGCATTTT. It yields the protein CASSPTGPNQPQHF.

This chain connects TRBV11-1 to TRBJ1-1; unclear D gene. This CDR3 has 12 amino acids. Per germline, CDR1 SGHAT and CDR2 FQDESV (reference sequence). V shed 2 bases and J shed 1 base, with 2 bases lying between them. The DNA of the CDR3 is TGTGCCAGCAGCTTAAAGAACACTGAAGCTTTCTTT. Its translation is CASSLKNTEAFF.

This clone is a singleton in its sample. This sequence joins TRBV7-3 and TRBJ2-5; 11 bases are shared with TRBD2. Germline V gene lookup returns CDR1 SGHTA and CDR2 FQGTGA. The CDR3 loop spans 14 amino acids. Trimming cost V 5 bases and J 11 bases; bases outside gene matches: 10. DNA of the CDR3: TGTGCCAGCAGCCTCGACCCGACTAGCGGGGAGCAGTACTTC. It specifies CASSLDPTSGEQYF.

In nucleotides, the CDR3 is TGTGCCAGCAGTTTTTCTAGCGTAATCGAAGAGACCCAGTACTTC. It specifies CASSFSSVIEETQYF. This rearrangement joins TRBV27 to TRBJ2-5; D is possibly TRBD2 (6 bases). From germline, CDR1 is MNHEY and CDR2 SMNVEV (reference sequence). With 3 bases removed from V and 3 bases from J, the gap between germline ends came to 14 bases. This CDR3 region has 15 residues.

The rearrangement uses TRBV19 and TRBJ1-2; a possible D gene is TRBD1 (6 bases). Trimming stripped 3 bases from V and 8 bases from J, with 13 bases between. CDR3 length: 13 residues. Germline V gene lookup returns CDR1 LNHDA and CDR2 SQIVND (reference sequence). The CDR3 nucleotides are TGTGCCAGTAGTATGCTCAGGGGCGCAGGCTACACCTTC. Translating it yields CASSMLRGAGYTF.

The V gene is TRBV2, the J gene TRBJ2-2, with D perhaps matching TRBD1 or TRBD2 (5 bases each). CDR3 length: 14 amino acids. Germline lookup yields CDR1 SNHLY and CDR2 FYNNEI. V gave up 8 bases and J gave up 7 bases, with 17 bases separating them. For the CDR3, the DNA is TGTGCCAGCGCTCCTAGTGGGGCGGGCGGGGAGCTGTTTTTT. Amino acids: CASAPSGAGGELFF.

The CDR3 region is CASSQDRARTMNTEAFF. The CDR3, as DNA: TGTGCCAGCAGCCAAGATAGGGCCCGGACCATGAACACTGAAGCTTTCTTT. The rearrangement uses TRBV14 and TRBJ1-1, with D hard to call. V shed 0 bases and J shed 0 bases, with 14 bases lying between them. Germline values: CDR1 SGHDN, CDR2 FVKESK. The CDR3 length is 17 residues.

The V gene is TRBV4-2, the J gene TRBJ2-1, with D perhaps matching TRBD2 (5 bases). The germline V and J ends were trimmed by 5 bases and 8 bases, with 22 bases remaining between them. The CDR3 has 16 amino acids. CDR1 LGHNA and CDR2 YNFKEQ come from the germline V gene. CDR3 region: CASSDNEGSAADEQFF. CDR3 nucleotide sequence: TGTGCCAGCAGCGACAACGAGGGAAGCGCGGCGGATGAGCAGTTCTTC.

V gene TRBV7-8 combines with J gene TRBJ1-5, with D possibly TRBD1 on 5 matching bases. Trimming removed 1 base at V and 2 bases at J, with 21 bases between. From germline, CDR1 is SGHVS and CDR2 FQNEAQ. The length of the CDR3 is 19 residues. CDR3 sequence (DNA): TGTGCCAGCAGCTTAGAAGTCCTTCGTAGGGGTTACGGCAATCAGCCCCAGCATTTT. Its translation: CASSLEVLRRGYGNQPQHF.

The rearrangement links TRBV14 to TRBJ1-2; D possibly corresponds to TRBD1 (5 bases). Trimming pared 5 bases from V and 4 bases from J, leaving 11 bases between. The CDR3 runs 13 residues. Germline V gene lookup returns CDR1 SGHDN and CDR2 FVKESK. The CDR3 DNA reads TGTGCCAGCAGCTTCGGGGCGACCTATGGCTACACCTTC. This translates into CASSFGATYGYTF.

The sample holds one count of this clone. The chain uses TRBV6-5 and TRBJ1-5, with 7 bases matching TRBD1. The CDR3 sequence is 16 residues long. The germline CDR1 and CDR2 sequences are MNHEY and SVGAGI. Trimming took 2 bases from V and 3 from J; bases not matched to a gene: 7. CDR3 in DNA: TGTGCCAGCAGTTACCCGGAGACAGGGTACAATCAGCCCCAGCATTTT. Translation: CASSYPETGYNQPQHF.